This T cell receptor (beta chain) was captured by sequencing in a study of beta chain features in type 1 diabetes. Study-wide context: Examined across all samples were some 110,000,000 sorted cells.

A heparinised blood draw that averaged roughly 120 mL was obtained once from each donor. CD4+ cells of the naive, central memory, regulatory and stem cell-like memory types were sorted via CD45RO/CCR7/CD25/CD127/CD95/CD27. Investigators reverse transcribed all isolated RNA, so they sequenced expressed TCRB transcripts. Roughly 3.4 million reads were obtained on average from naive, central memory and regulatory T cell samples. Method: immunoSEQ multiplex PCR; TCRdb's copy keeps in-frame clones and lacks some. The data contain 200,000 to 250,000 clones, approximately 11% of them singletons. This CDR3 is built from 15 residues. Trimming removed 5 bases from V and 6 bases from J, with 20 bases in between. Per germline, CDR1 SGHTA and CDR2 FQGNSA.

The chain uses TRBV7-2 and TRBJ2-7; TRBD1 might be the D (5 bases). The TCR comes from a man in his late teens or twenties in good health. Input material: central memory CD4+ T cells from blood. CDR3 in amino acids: CASSRSQGLIGEQYF. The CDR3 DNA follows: TGTGCCAGCAGCCGTTCCCAGGGATTAATAGGCGAGCAGTACTTC.